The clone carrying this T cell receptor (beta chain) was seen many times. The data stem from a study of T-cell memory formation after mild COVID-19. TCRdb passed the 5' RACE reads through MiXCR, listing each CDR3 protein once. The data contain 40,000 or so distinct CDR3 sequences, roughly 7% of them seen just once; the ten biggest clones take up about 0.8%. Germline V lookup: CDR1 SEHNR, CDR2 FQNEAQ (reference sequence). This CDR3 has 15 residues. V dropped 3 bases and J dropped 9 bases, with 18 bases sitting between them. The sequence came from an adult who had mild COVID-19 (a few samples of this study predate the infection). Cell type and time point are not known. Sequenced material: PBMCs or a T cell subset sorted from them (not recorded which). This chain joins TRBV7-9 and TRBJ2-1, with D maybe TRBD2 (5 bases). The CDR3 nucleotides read TGTGCCAGCAGCTTGTGGATTGGTAGCGACGGTGAGCAGTTCTTC. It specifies CASSLWIGSDGEQFF.